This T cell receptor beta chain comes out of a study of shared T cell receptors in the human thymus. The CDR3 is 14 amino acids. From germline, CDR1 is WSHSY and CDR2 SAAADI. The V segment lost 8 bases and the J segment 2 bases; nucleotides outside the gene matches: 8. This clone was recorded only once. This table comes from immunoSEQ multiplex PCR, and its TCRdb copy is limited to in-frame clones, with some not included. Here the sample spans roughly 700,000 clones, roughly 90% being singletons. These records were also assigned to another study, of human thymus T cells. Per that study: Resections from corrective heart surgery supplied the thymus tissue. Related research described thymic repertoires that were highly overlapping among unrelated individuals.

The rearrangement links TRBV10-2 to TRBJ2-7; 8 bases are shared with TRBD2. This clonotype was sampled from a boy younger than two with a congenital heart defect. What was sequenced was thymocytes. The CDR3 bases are TGCGCCAGCGTGGGGGCTAGCGGGCCCTACGAGCAGTACTTC. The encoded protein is CASVGASGPYEQYF.